The 15 T cell receptor beta chains reported below all come from one sample, sequenced in a study of neurological immune-mediated disorders. In TCRdb, the 5' RACE reads were re-called with MiXCR into one record per CDR3 protein. Among some 37,000 distinct CDR3 sequences, about 9.4% were seen once, and the ten largest hold 6.6%. Sample: PBMCs. The receptors here all came from a woman aged 30 to 39 with HTLV-1-associated myelopathy (HAM/TSP).

This clonotype has at least ten counts. The chain has TRBV3-1 and TRBJ1-4; 11 positions agree with TRBD1. Germline CDR1 LGHDT, CDR2 YNNKEL (reference sequence). Unmatched junction bases numbered 6, after V lost 2 bases and J lost 1 base. The CDR3 is made up of 18 amino acids. The CDR3 bases are TGTGCCAGCAGCCAACCAGATGGGACAGGGGGAACTAATGAAAAACTGTTTTTT. Translating it yields CASSQPDGTGGTNEKLFF.

Many counts were recorded for this clonotype. The rearrangement links TRBV12-3 or TRBV12-4 to TRBJ2-7; 11 positions agree with TRBD1. V shed 2 bases, J shed 2 bases, and the junction held 2 bases outside the gene matches. The CDR3 spans 15 residues. DNA for the CDR3: TGTGCCAGCAGTTTAACGGGACAGGGGGCCTACGAGCAGTACTTC. This sequence encodes CASSLTGQGAYEQYF.

This clonotype was seen at least ten times. The V gene is TRBV5-1, the J gene TRBJ2-6; TRBD1 aligns across 9 bases. Trimming at V came to 2 bases and at J to 1 base, leaving 7 bases not matched to a gene. From germline, CDR1 is SGHRS and CDR2 YFSETQ. The CDR3 totals 18 residues. The CDR3: CASSLDPGTGSGANVLTF. The CDR3 DNA is TGCGCCAGCAGCTTAGATCCCGGGACAGGGTCTGGGGCCAACGTCCTGACTTTC.

This clonotype was observed a handful of times. The chain recombines TRBV20-1 with TRBJ2-3, with TRBD2 matching over 8 bases. The CDR3 loop spans 13 amino acids. CDR1 DFQATT and CDR2 SNEGSKA come from the germline V gene (reference sequence). Written as DNA, the CDR3 is TGCACAGCCCAAAGCGGGGGTACAGATACGCAGTATTTT. Protein sequence: CTAQSGGTDTQYF.

At least ten counts were recorded for this clonotype. The V gene is TRBV20-1, the J gene TRBJ1-6; possibly TRBD1 for D (6 bases). This CDR3 has 17 residues. Per the germline V gene, CDR1 is DFQATT and CDR2 is SNEGSKA (reference sequence). V was cut by 1 base and J by 0 bases, with 13 bases left in between. CDR3 region: CSARVGDKNSYNSPLHF. The DNA for the CDR3 is TGCAGTGCTAGAGTGGGGGACAAGAACTCCTATAATTCACCCCTCCACTTT.

This clonotype was seen ten or more times. The chain is built from TRBV27 and TRBJ2-1, with TRBD2 as a possible D gene (7 bases). Trimming removed 5 bases at V and 5 bases at J, with 13 bases between. Germline V gene sequence: CDR1 MNHEY, CDR2 SMNVEV (reference sequence). The CDR3 spans 14 residues. The CDR3: CASSKGGPHNEQFF. The DNA for the CDR3 is TGTGCCAGCAGTAAGGGGGGGCCCCACAATGAGCAGTTCTTC.

The sample holds many counts of this clonotype. The chain uses TRBV5-6 and TRBJ1-4, with D uncertain. V dropped 4 bases and J dropped 5 bases, with 12 bases sitting between them. CDR1 is SGHDT, CDR2 YYEEEE, per germline. The CDR3 is 14 amino acids. Here the CDR3 DNA reads TGTGCCAGCAGCCGTGGGGTATTAAATGAAAAACTGTTTTTT. Translating it yields CASSRGVLNEKLFF. Full variable domain (rest looked up from reference TRBV5-6 and TRBJ1-4): DAGVTQSPTHLIKTRGQQVTLRCSPKSGHDTVSWYQQALGQGPQFIFQYYEEEERQRGNFPDRFSGHQFPNYSSELNVNALLLGDSALYLCASSRGVLNEKLFFGSGTQLSVL.

This clonotype was observed at least ten times. The V gene is TRBV5-1, the J gene TRBJ2-1; D uncertain. Germline V gives CDR1 SGHRS, CDR2 YFSETQ. The CDR3 runs to 14 residues. Trimming took off 4 bases at V and 7 bases at J, with 15 bases between the two ends. DNA of the CDR3: TGCGCCAGCAGCCTGGGTCTGAACTATAATGAGCAGTTCTTC. Translation: CASSLGLNYNEQFF.

This clonotype was observed many times. The chain links TRBV12-3 or TRBV12-4 to TRBJ1-1; D remains unclear. The CDR3 runs to 14 residues. V was clipped by 5 bases and J by 4 bases, with 14 bases between them. CDR3 sequence reads: CASSPRTAGTEAFF. CDR3 DNA sequence: TGTGCCAGCAGTCCAAGGACCGCTGGCACTGAAGCTTTCTTT.

This clonotype was observed at least ten times. The chain uses TRBV20-1 and TRBJ2-1; tentatively, D is TRBD2 (6 bases). The CDR3 length is 15 residues. Trimming removed 0 bases from V and 4 bases from J, with 13 bases in between. Germline V gene data show CDR1 as DFQATT and CDR2 as SNEGSKA (reference sequence). The CDR3 sequence is CSARDFPGRYNEQFF. CDR3 nucleotides: TGCAGTGCTAGAGACTTTCCAGGGAGGTACAATGAGCAGTTCTTC.

This clonotype has at least ten counts. The gene calls are TRBV5-1 and TRBJ1-1; TRBD1 is a possible D gene (5 bases). The V end lost 0 bases, the J end lost 6 bases, and 15 bases lay between the germline ends. The CDR3 covers 15 residues. The germline V gene has CDR1 SGHRS and CDR2 YFSETQ. CDR3 loop: CASSLVSGHLSEAFF. CDR3 coding DNA: TGCGCCAGCAGCTTGGTTTCAGGACATCTCTCTGAAGCTTTCTTT. The full variable domain, with the rest looked up from reference TRBV5-1 and TRBJ1-1, is KAGVTQTPRYLIKTRGQQVTLSCSPISGHRSVSWYQQTPGQGLQFLFEYFSETQRNKGNFPGRFSGRQFSNSRSEMNVSTLELGDSALYLCASSLVSGHLSEAFFGQGTRLTVV.

The table lists this clonotype with many counts. This rearrangement joins TRBV20-1 to TRBJ1-5, with 10 bases identical to TRBD1. This CDR3 has 14 amino acids. With 3 bases clipped from V and 5 bases from J, the junction kept 4 bases outside the gene matches. Per the germline V gene, CDR1 is DFQATT and CDR2 is SNEGSKA (reference sequence). DNA of the CDR3: TGCAGTGCTAGTTTGGGACAGGGGTATCAGCCCCAGCATTTT. The encoded protein is CSASLGQGYQPQHF.

The table lists this clonotype with many counts. CDR3 nucleotide sequence: TGCAGTGCAGGGACTAGCGGGGGGGCCTTCGGGGAGCTGTTTTTT. This encodes CSAGTSGGAFGELFF. This rearrangement joins TRBV20-1 to TRBJ2-2; 16 bases line up with TRBD2. This CDR3 contains 15 residues. Trimming took 6 bases from V and 7 from J; bases not matched to a gene: 5. CDR1 and CDR2 from the germline V gene are DFQATT and SNEGSKA (reference sequence).

The table lists this clonotype with many counts. The chain couples TRBV5-1 to TRBJ2-1; 8 bases are shared with TRBD2. V trimming: 3 bases; J trimming: 16 bases; junction bases outside the gene matches: 15. Germline CDR1 reads SGHRS; CDR2 reads YFSETQ. CDR3 size: 14 residues. CDR3 protein: CASSSTGGDYSIFF. CDR3 sequence (DNA): TGCGCCAGCAGCTCTACCGGGGGGGACTACTCTATTTTCTTC.

This clonotype has ten or more counts. This chain joins TRBV9 and TRBJ2-7; possibly TRBD2 for D (5 bases). Germline CDR1 is SGDLS and CDR2 is YYNGEE. V was clipped by 0 bases and J by 5 bases, with 15 bases between them. The CDR3 loop spans 15 amino acids. CDR3 nucleotide sequence: TGTGCCAGCAGCGTAGGGACTTCCCGAGGGCACGAGCAGTACTTC. Its protein product is CASSVGTSRGHEQYF.